Detailed here is one T cell receptor (beta chain). V was shortened by 2 bases and J by 1 base, with 10 bases between the two germline ends. The CDR3 is made up of 14 amino acids. CDR1 is SGHKS, CDR2 YYEKEE, per germline (reference sequence). Repertoires were generated with immunoSEQ multiplex PCR, while TCRdb's copy carries only in-frame clones and drops some. Of some 100,000 clones in the sample, roughly 92% were seen once. This entry belongs to a study of control samples from healthy donors and cancer patients. V gene TRBV5-5 combines with J gene TRBJ2-7, with D possibly being TRBD1 or TRBD2 (5 bases each). This receptor was obtained from a human donor in good health. The donor label of this sample is uncertain. Material for sequencing was blood. This CDR3 reads CASSFGTASYEQYF. Here the CDR3 DNA reads TGTGCCAGCAGCTTCGGGACCGCGTCCTACGAGCAGTACTTC.